Each of the 3 T cell receptor beta chains below was sequenced from the same sample in a study of blood T cell repertoires in COVID-19. Assay used: immunoSEQ multiplex PCR; TCRdb lists only in-frame clones, some missing. The sample has 200,000 to 250,000 clones, around 90% seen once. Source material: peripheral blood. Receptors were obtained from a man in his late teens or twenties with active or convalescent COVID-19.

J is TRBJ2-1 and V is TRBV19, with D possibly matching TRBD1 (5 bases). CDR3 length: 16 amino acids. Trimming took 1 base from V and 1 from J, leaving 11 bases between them. In germline, CDR1 is LNHDA, CDR2 SQIVND (reference sequence). The CDR3 is CASSIGLSGSYNEQFF. CDR3 DNA sequence: TGTGCCAGTAGTATAGGTTTGTCAGGGTCCTACAATGAGCAGTTCTTC. Combining the CDR3 with reference TRBV19 and TRBJ2-1 gives the whole variable domain DGGITQSPKYLFRKEGQNVTLSCEQNLNHDAMYWYRQDPGQGLRLIYYSQIVNDFQKGDIAEGYSVSREKKESFPLTVTSAQKNPTAFYLCASSIGLSGSYNEQFFGPGTRLTVL.

V is TRBV2 and J is TRBJ2-3, with 16 positions matching TRBD2. The V gene end was trimmed by 10 bases and the J gene end by 4 bases; junction bases not matched to a gene: 11. The CDR3 spans 17 residues. Germline loops: CDR1 SNHLY, CDR2 FYNNEI. CDR3 region: CATPRPGLAGGADTQYF. CDR3 coding DNA: TGTGCCACCCCAAGGCCGGGACTAGCGGGAGGGGCAGATACGCAGTATTTT.

J is TRBJ2-1 and V is TRBV27, with 12 bases that match TRBD2. Trimming at V came to 3 bases and at J to 7 bases, leaving 4 bases not matched to a gene. CDR3 length: 15 amino acids. CDR1 and CDR2 (germline): MNHEY, SMNVEV (reference sequence). CDR3 amino acids: CASSFLAGGVNEQFF. The CDR3 DNA is TGTGCCAGCAGTTTTCTAGCGGGAGGGGTGAATGAGCAGTTCTTC.